These T cell receptor beta chains were read from a single sample in a study of shared clonotypes between healthy human individuals. Method: immunoSEQ multiplex PCR; TCRdb's copy keeps in-frame clones and lacks some. The table includes millions of clones, just over 90% detected once. Sequenced sample: naive CD4+ T cells sorted from blood. The receptor source for this set is a man in his late teens or twenties in good health. Both conserved end residues are part of each CDR3. Each record gives: V gene, clone size, J gene, D gene, CDR3 protein, CDR3 DNA. D genes are given only for firm matches. Size values are once, few and many counts, or a class for expanded clones, and some rows have none.

V gene: TRBV28; clone size: -; J gene: TRBJ1-4; D gene: -; CDR3 protein: CASSSTRGGFGKLFF; CDR3 DNA: TGTGCCAGCAGTTCTACGAGGGGGGGGTTCGGAAAACTGTTTTTT
V gene: TRBV7-2; clone size: -; J gene: TRBJ1-5; D gene: TRBD1; CDR3 protein: CASSYTGVSNQPQHF; CDR3 DNA: TGTGCCAGCAGCTATACAGGGGTTAGCAATCAGCCCCAGCATTTT
V gene: TRBV6-1; clone size: few; J gene: TRBJ1-5; D gene: TRBD1; CDR3 protein: CASSGRQGNQPQHF; CDR3 DNA: TGTGCCAGCAGCGGAAGACAGGGGAATCAGCCCCAGCATTTT
V gene: TRBV6-5; clone size: once; J gene: TRBJ2-7; D gene: TRBD2; CDR3 protein: CASRQLAGAWEQYF; CDR3 DNA: TGTGCCAGCAGACAACTAGCGGGAGCATGGGAGCAGTACTTC
V gene: TRBV28; clone size: -; J gene: TRBJ1-1; D gene: -; CDR3 protein: CASSWLGAEAFF; CDR3 DNA: TGTGCCAGCAGTTGGTTGGGGGCTGAAGCTTTCTTT
V gene: TRBV28; clone size: -; J gene: TRBJ1-6; D gene: TRBD1; CDR3 protein: CASSLFVGQDNSPLHF; CDR3 DNA: TGTGCCAGCAGTTTATTTGTCGGACAGGATAATTCACCCCTCCACTTT
V gene: TRBV9; clone size: -; J gene: TRBJ2-3; D gene: TRBD2; CDR3 protein: CASSVGGRDTQYF; CDR3 DNA: TGTGCCAGCAGCGTAGGCGGGAGAGATACGCAGTATTTT
V gene: TRBV4-1; clone size: once; J gene: TRBJ1-6; D gene: -; CDR3 protein: CASSQPTGSYNSPLHF; CDR3 DNA: TGCGCCAGCAGCCAACCGACGGGCTCCTATAATTCACCCCTCCACTTT
V gene: TRBV9; clone size: -; J gene: TRBJ1-5; D gene: TRBD1; CDR3 protein: CASSSTGGNQPQHF; CDR3 DNA: TGTGCCAGCAGCTCTACAGGGGGCAATCAGCCCCAGCATTTT
V gene: TRBV7-2; clone size: -; J gene: TRBJ2-7; D gene: -; CDR3 protein: CASSPGGALYEQYF; CDR3 DNA: TGTGCCAGCAGCCCAGGAGGGGCCCTCTACGAGCAGTACTTC
V gene: TRBV5-8; clone size: -; J gene: TRBJ2-7; D gene: -; CDR3 protein: CASILLGQGHGHEQYF; CDR3 DNA: TGTGCCAGCATCCTCCTGGGTCAGGGGCACGGGCACGAGCAGTACTTC
V gene: TRBV5-1; clone size: -; J gene: TRBJ2-5; D gene: -; CDR3 protein: CASSEGRGWETQYF; CDR3 DNA: TGCGCCAGCAGTGAGGGCCGGGGCTGGGAGACCCAGTACTTC
V gene: TRBV10-3; clone size: -; J gene: TRBJ2-1; D gene: TRBD1; CDR3 protein: CAILPGQGGGEQFF; CDR3 DNA: TGTGCCATCTTACCGGGACAGGGGGGAGGTGAGCAGTTCTTC
V gene: TRBV18; clone size: -; J gene: TRBJ2-7; D gene: TRBD1; CDR3 protein: CASSPPTGGNEQYF; CDR3 DNA: TGTGCCAGCTCACCACCGACAGGGGGCAACGAGCAGTACTTC
V gene: TRBV6-1; clone size: -; J gene: TRBJ1-2; D gene: TRBD1; CDR3 protein: CASRGTGTGNYGYTF; CDR3 DNA: TGTGCCAGCAGGGGCACCGGGACAGGGAACTATGGCTACACCTTC
V gene: TRBV19; clone size: -; J gene: TRBJ2-4; D gene: TRBD1; CDR3 protein: CASSRGQWAKNIQYF; CDR3 DNA: TGTGCCAGTAGTAGGGGACAGTGGGCCAAAAACATTCAGTACTTC
V gene: TRBV10-1; clone size: -; J gene: TRBJ1-1; D gene: -; CDR3 protein: CASTQGMNTEAFF; CDR3 DNA: TGCGCCAGCACCCAGGGAATGAACACTGAAGCTTTCTTT
V gene: TRBV5-1; clone size: -; J gene: TRBJ2-3; D gene: -; CDR3 protein: CASSYRDPTDTQYF; CDR3 DNA: TGCGCCAGCAGCTACCGGGACCCCACAGATACGCAGTATTTT
V gene: TRBV10-3; clone size: -; J gene: TRBJ1-3; D gene: -; CDR3 protein: CAITSGTNSGNTIYF; CDR3 DNA: TGTGCCATCACCTCCGGGACAAACTCTGGAAACACCATATATTTT
V gene: TRBV6-1; clone size: -; J gene: TRBJ1-6; D gene: -; CDR3 protein: CASSDSWRNSPLHF; CDR3 DNA: TGTGCCAGCAGTGATAGTTGGAGAAATTCACCCCTCCACTTT
V gene: TRBV11-2; clone size: -; J gene: TRBJ2-2; D gene: TRBD1; CDR3 protein: CASSVRLGQGNTGELFF; CDR3 DNA: TGTGCCAGCAGCGTAAGGCTGGGACAGGGGAACACCGGGGAGCTGTTTTTT
V gene: TRBV2; clone size: -; J gene: TRBJ2-2; D gene: TRBD2; CDR3 protein: CASIFSGANTGELFF; CDR3 DNA: TGTGCCAGCATTTTTAGCGGGGCGAACACCGGGGAGCTGTTTTTT
V gene: TRBV4-3; clone size: -; J gene: TRBJ2-1; D gene: TRBD2; CDR3 protein: CASSPLAGGEQFF; CDR3 DNA: TGCGCCAGCAGCCCACTAGCGGGAGGTGAGCAGTTCTTC
V gene: TRBV9; clone size: -; J gene: TRBJ2-3; D gene: -; CDR3 protein: CASSLRTRTDTQYF; CDR3 DNA: TGTGCCAGCAGCCTCAGGACTCGCACAGATACGCAGTATTTT
V gene: TRBV7-9; clone size: -; J gene: TRBJ2-5; D gene: -; CDR3 protein: CASSLKRWEQETQYF; CDR3 DNA: TGTGCCAGCAGCTTAAAGAGGTGGGAACAAGAGACCCAGTACTTC
V gene: TRBV30; clone size: -; J gene: TRBJ2-1; D gene: TRBD2; CDR3 protein: CAWTPPRTSSAEQFF; CDR3 DNA: TGTGCCTGGACCCCACCGAGGACTAGCTCCGCTGAGCAGTTCTTC
V gene: TRBV27; clone size: -; J gene: TRBJ2-7; D gene: TRBD1; CDR3 protein: CASSLGQGRKQYF; CDR3 DNA: TGTGCCAGCAGTTTAGGACAGGGGCGAAAGCAGTACTTC
V gene: TRBV7-2; clone size: -; J gene: TRBJ2-2; D gene: TRBD1; CDR3 protein: CASSSTGGIGELFF; CDR3 DNA: TGTGCCAGCAGCTCGACAGGGGGGATCGGGGAGCTGTTTTTT
V gene: TRBV19; clone size: -; J gene: TRBJ1-1; D gene: TRBD1; CDR3 protein: CATTPGTVTEAFF; CDR3 DNA: TGTGCCACGACCCCCGGGACAGTCACTGAAGCTTTCTTT
V gene: TRBV18; clone size: -; J gene: TRBJ2-3; D gene: -; CDR3 protein: CASSRAQGPGMDTQYF; CDR3 DNA: TGTGCCAGCTCACGGGCACAGGGCCCGGGTATGGATACGCAGTATTTT
V gene: TRBV5-1; clone size: -; J gene: TRBJ2-2; D gene: TRBD2; CDR3 protein: CASSPPGSPGGTGELFF; CDR3 DNA: TGCGCCAGCAGCCCCCCGGGTAGCCCGGGGGGAACCGGGGAGCTGTTTTTT
V gene: TRBV5-1; clone size: -; J gene: TRBJ2-7; D gene: -; CDR3 protein: CASSLDLGAGLPYEQYF; CDR3 DNA: TGCGCCAGCAGCTTGGACCTCGGCGCGGGACTCCCCTACGAGCAGTACTTC
V gene: TRBV28; clone size: -; J gene: TRBJ2-7; D gene: -; CDR3 protein: CASSPSSWQNYEQYF; CDR3 DNA: TGTGCCAGCAGCCCGTCGTCCTGGCAAAACTACGAGCAGTACTTC
V gene: TRBV28; clone size: -; J gene: TRBJ1-2; D gene: -; CDR3 protein: CASRNFSRGASPYGYTF; CDR3 DNA: TGTGCCAGCAGAAACTTTTCCCGGGGGGCGTCGCCCTATGGCTACACCTTC
V gene: TRBV12-5; clone size: once; J gene: TRBJ2-2; D gene: -; CDR3 protein: CASGLVLSRGDGELFF; CDR3 DNA: TGTGCTAGTGGTTTGGTACTGAGCAGGGGGGACGGGGAGCTGTTTTTT
V gene: TRBV6-6; clone size: -; J gene: TRBJ1-1; D gene: -; CDR3 protein: CASSDSWGTEAFF; CDR3 DNA: TGTGCCAGCTCTGATTCCTGGGGCACTGAAGCTTTCTTT
V gene: TRBV6-6; clone size: -; J gene: TRBJ1-6; D gene: TRBD1; CDR3 protein: CASSWTQGAGNSPLHF; CDR3 DNA: TGTGCCAGCAGTTGGACTCAGGGGGCTGGGAATTCACCCCTCCACTTT
V gene: TRBV5-8; clone size: -; J gene: TRBJ2-5; D gene: TRBD1; CDR3 protein: CASSSDRVETQYF; CDR3 DNA: TGTGCCAGCAGCTCGGACAGGGTGGAGACCCAGTACTTC
V gene: TRBV10-3; clone size: -; J gene: TRBJ2-3; D gene: TRBD2; CDR3 protein: CAVSGGASADTQYF; CDR3 DNA: TGTGCCGTAAGCGGGGGGGCCAGCGCAGATACGCAGTATTTT
V gene: TRBV7-2; clone size: few; J gene: TRBJ1-5; D gene: TRBD1; CDR3 protein: CASSQDRGDQPQHF; CDR3 DNA: TGTGCCAGCAGCCAGGACAGGGGCGATCAGCCCCAGCATTTT
V gene: TRBV28; clone size: -; J gene: TRBJ1-2; D gene: -; CDR3 protein: CASSSGQNYGYTF; CDR3 DNA: TGTGCCAGCAGTTCTGGGCAGAACTATGGCTACACCTTC
V gene: TRBV6-4; clone size: -; J gene: TRBJ2-1; D gene: TRBD2; CDR3 protein: CASSRGPGLAGLDEQFF; CDR3 DNA: TGTGCCAGCAGTCGGGGACCGGGACTAGCGGGATTAGATGAGCAGTTCTTC
V gene: TRBV18; clone size: once; J gene: TRBJ2-2; D gene: -; CDR3 protein: CASSPWGNTGELFF; CDR3 DNA: TGTGCCAGCTCACCATGGGGAAACACCGGGGAGCTGTTTTTT
V gene: TRBV4-3; clone size: once; J gene: TRBJ1-2; D gene: -; CDR3 protein: CASSQEDGGWTHGYTF; CDR3 DNA: TGCGCCAGCAGCCAAGAAGATGGGGGGTGGACCCATGGCTACACCTTC
V gene: TRBV4-1; clone size: -; J gene: TRBJ2-1; D gene: TRBD1; CDR3 protein: CASSQNRQGGSYNEQFF; CDR3 DNA: TGCGCCAGCAGCCAAAACCGACAGGGGGGATCCTACAATGAGCAGTTCTTC
V gene: TRBV29-1; clone size: few; J gene: TRBJ1-1; D gene: -; CDR3 protein: CSVSGNEAFF; CDR3 DNA: TGCAGCGTTTCCGGCAATGAAGCTTTCTTT
V gene: TRBV7-2; clone size: -; J gene: TRBJ1-2; D gene: -; CDR3 protein: CASSSDNYGYTF; CDR3 DNA: TGTGCCAGCAGCTCCGATAACTATGGCTACACCTTC